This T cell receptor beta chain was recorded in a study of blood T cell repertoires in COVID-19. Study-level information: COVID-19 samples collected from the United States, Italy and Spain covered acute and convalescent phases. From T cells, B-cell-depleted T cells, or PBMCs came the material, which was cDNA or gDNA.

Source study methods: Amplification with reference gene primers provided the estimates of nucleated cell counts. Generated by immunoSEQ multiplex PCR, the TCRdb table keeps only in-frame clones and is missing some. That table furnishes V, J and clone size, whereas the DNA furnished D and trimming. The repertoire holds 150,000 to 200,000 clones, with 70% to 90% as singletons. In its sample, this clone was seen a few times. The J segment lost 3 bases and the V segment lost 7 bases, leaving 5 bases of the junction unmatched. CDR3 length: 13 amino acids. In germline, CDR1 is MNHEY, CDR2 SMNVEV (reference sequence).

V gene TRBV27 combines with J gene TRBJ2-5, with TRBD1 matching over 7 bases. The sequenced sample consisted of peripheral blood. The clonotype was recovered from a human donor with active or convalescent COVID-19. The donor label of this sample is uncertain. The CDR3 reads CASMRGPKETQYF. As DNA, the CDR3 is TGTGCCAGCATGAGGGGGCCCAAAGAGACCCAGTACTTC.